The 12 T cell receptor beta chains presented below share a single source sample, sequenced in a study of siplizumab effects on memory and regulatory T cells. The repertoire was sequenced with immunoSEQ multiplex PCR; TCRdb's copy has only in-frame clones and lacks some. The sample records roughly 50,000 clones, over 90% being singletons. Input material: CD8+ T cells sorted from blood. These receptors came from a human donor in good health.

The chain uses TRBV28 and TRBJ2-5, with 14 bases that match TRBD2. The CDR3 totals 15 residues. Losses at the gene ends were 10 bases for V and 5 bases for J; bases not matched to a gene: 9. Germline V gene sequence: CDR1 MDHEN, CDR2 SYDVKM. CDR3 sequence reads: CATYPGLAGVETQYF. The CDR3 nucleotides read TGTGCCACCTACCCGGGACTAGCGGGAGTTGAGACCCAGTACTTC.

This sequence joins TRBV19 and TRBJ2-5, with TRBD1 identical over 8 bases. This CDR3 has 15 amino acids. V dropped 5 bases and J dropped 5; count of bases not matched to a gene: 10. In germline, CDR1 is LNHDA, CDR2 SQIVND (reference sequence). The DNA of the CDR3 is TGTGCCAGTAGTGGGCGAGGCAGGGGGCAGGAGACCCAGTACTTC. This translates into CASSGRGRGQETQYF.

J is TRBJ2-2 and V is TRBV27; the D gene is possibly TRBD2 (6 bases). The ends were cut back, 5 bases at V and 2 bases at J, with 15 bases in the middle. Germline values: CDR1 MNHEY, CDR2 SMNVEV (reference sequence). This CDR3 region has 16 residues. The CDR3 is CASSPYSGDNTGELFF. CDR3 sequence (DNA): TGTGCCAGCAGTCCCTATAGCGGAGATAACACCGGGGAGCTGTTTTTT.

The rearrangement joins TRBV6-6 to TRBJ2-5, with D unclear. The CDR3 is 13 amino acids. Germline V gene data show CDR1 as MNHNY and CDR2 as SVGAGI (reference sequence). Trimming pared 2 bases from V and 5 bases from J, leaving 9 bases between. The CDR3 DNA reads TGTGCCAGCAGTTACGAGGTACGGGAGACCCAGTACTTC. Protein sequence: CASSYEVRETQYF.

V is TRBV7-8 and J is TRBJ2-3, with a weak D call TRBD2 (6 bases). Deletions cut 6 bases from V and 5 bases from J, with 18 bases between. The germline CDR1 and CDR2 sequences are SGHVS and FQNEAQ. This CDR3 spans 15 amino acids. The CDR3, as DNA: TGTGCCAGCAGTGAACTAGGAGGGTCTGGAGATACGCAGTATTTT. Its protein product is CASSELGGSGDTQYF. Together with reference TRBV7-8 and TRBJ2-3, the CDR3 gives the full variable domain: GAGVSQSPRYKVAKRGQDVALRCDPISGHVSLFWYQQALGQGPEFLTYFQNEAQLDKSGLPSDRFFAERPEGSVSTLKIQRTQQEDSAVYLCASSELGGSGDTQYFGPGTRLTVL.

This clone was seen only once. The chain recombines TRBV5-1 with TRBJ1-2; D ambiguous. The CDR3 spans 14 residues. Germline V gives CDR1 SGHRS, CDR2 YFSETQ. V was clipped by 0 bases and J by 3 bases, with 9 bases between them. The CDR3 DNA sequence: TGCGCCAGCAGCTTGGAGGGCCCTGACTATGGCTACACCTTC. This encodes CASSLEGPDYGYTF.

This rearrangement joins TRBV9 to TRBJ1-1; unclear D gene. This CDR3 is 14 amino acids long. V was shortened by 2 bases and J by 3 bases, with 11 bases between the two germline ends. Germline assignment: CDR1 SGDLS and CDR2 YYNGEE. CDR3 in DNA: TGTGCCAGCAGCGTCGCGGGAACTGACACTGAAGCTTTCTTT. As protein: CASSVAGTDTEAFF.

This chain uses TRBV19 with TRBJ2-2; TRBD2 matches at 7 bases. The ends lost 6 bases at V and 10 bases at J; junction bases unmatched: 11. CDR1 and CDR2 (germline): LNHDA, SQIVND (reference sequence). This CDR3 is 14 amino acids long. CDR3 region: CASSLLSGTAELFF. The CDR3 DNA reads as TGTGCCAGTAGCCTACTAAGCGGGACGGCGGAGCTGTTTTTT.

The V call is TRBV15, the J call TRBJ1-1; 8 bases agree with TRBD1. This CDR3 has 16 amino acids. J was trimmed by 7 bases and V by 3 bases; bases with no gene match: 13. Germline lookup yields CDR1 LNHNV and CDR2 YYDKDF (reference sequence). The CDR3 reads CATSSSQGASLHEAFF. The CDR3 DNA follows: TGTGCCACCAGCAGTTCGCAGGGGGCGTCGCTACATGAAGCTTTCTTT.

DNA of the CDR3: TGTGCCACCAGCGGGGGACTAGCGGACACAGATACGCAGTATTTT. Its translation is CATSGGLADTDTQYF. V is TRBV15 and J is TRBJ2-3, with TRBD2 matching over 11 bases. Trimming at V came to 5 bases and at J to 2 bases, leaving 3 bases not matched to a gene. Per the germline V gene, CDR1 is LNHNV and CDR2 is YYDKDF (reference sequence). The CDR3 length is 15 residues.

The rearrangement links TRBV18 to TRBJ2-5, with D maybe TRBD1 (6 bases). The CDR3 runs to 14 residues. V dropped 6 bases and J dropped 1 base, with 12 bases sitting between them. CDR1 and CDR2 (germline): KGHSH, LQKENI. The CDR3 nucleotides read TGTGCCAGCTCGGAACTACAGGGCCAAGAGACCCAGTACTTC. This encodes CASSELQGQETQYF.

This clone is medium-sized (0.01 to 0.1%) in the sample. The genes are TRBV2 and TRBJ2-5; 12 nucleotides align to TRBD1. Germline V gives CDR1 SNHLY, CDR2 FYNNEI. This CDR3 has 16 residues. V lost 6 bases, J lost 6 bases, and 11 bases stayed unmatched. CDR3 nucleotide sequence: TGTGCCAGCAGCCCTTCGGCAGGGGACAGGGGGCAGACCCAGTACTTC. It is translated as CASSPSAGDRGQTQYF.